The 11 T cell receptor beta chains below all came from one sample that was sequenced in a study of blood T cell repertoires in COVID-19. Sequencing used immunoSEQ multiplex PCR; TCRdb keeps in-frame clones, though not all of them. The data show about 110,000 clones, 80% to 90% seen once. Material: peripheral blood. The receptor source for this set is a woman older than 75 with active or convalescent COVID-19.

The chain carries TRBV4-1 and TRBJ2-3; a possible D gene is TRBD2 (6 bases). The V end lost 1 base, the J end lost 4 bases, and 18 bases lay between the germline ends. The CDR3 length is 17 residues. Germline CDR1 reads MGHRA; CDR2 reads YSYEKL. CDR3 nucleotide sequence: TGCGCCAGCAGCCAAGTGGTAACGGGAGTTAGTGCAGATACGCAGTATTTT. Translating it yields CASSQVVTGVSADTQYF.

The chain is built from TRBV3-1 (or the pseudogene TRBV3-2) and TRBJ2-5; TRBD1 might be the D (6 bases). CDR3 size: 12 residues. V was cut by 5 bases and J by 3 bases, with 7 bases left in between. Looked up from germline, CDR1 is LGHDT and CDR2 is YNNKEL (reference sequence). CDR3 nucleotides: TGTGCCAGCAGCTGGACAGAAGAGACCCAGTACTTC. Protein sequence: CASSWTEETQYF.

The gene calls are TRBV7-3 and TRBJ2-1, with D possibly being TRBD1 (5 bases). The germline V and J ends were trimmed by 2 bases and 3 bases, with 8 bases remaining between them. CDR3 length: 14 amino acids. CDR1 SGHTA and CDR2 FQGTGA come from the germline V gene. The CDR3 DNA reads TGTGCCAGCAGCTTACTAGGGGACTACAATGAGCAGTTCTTC. As protein: CASSLLGDYNEQFF.

The V gene is TRBV10-3, the J gene TRBJ2-1; the D gene is possibly TRBD2 (6 bases). The CDR3 runs to 15 residues. The V gene lost 0 bases and the J gene lost 5 bases, with 11 bases spanning the gap. The germline gives CDR1 ENHRY, CDR2 SYGVKD. This CDR3 reads CAISESGGINNEQFF. The CDR3 bases are TGTGCCATCAGTGAGTCCGGGGGTATCAACAATGAGCAGTTCTTC.

The chain recombines TRBV28 with TRBJ1-2, with D tentatively TRBD1 (6 bases). The ends were cut back, 4 bases at V and 8 bases at J, with 11 bases in the middle. CDR3 size: 12 residues. Germline values: CDR1 MDHEN, CDR2 SYDVKM. CDR3 coding DNA: TGTGCCAGCAGTTCAGGGGTAGAAGGCTACACCTTC. It specifies CASSSGVEGYTF.

The V and J genes are TRBV9 and TRBJ1-6; TRBD1 agrees at 11 bases. V shed 2 bases and J 9 bases; nucleotides not matched to a gene: 7. The germline gives CDR1 SGDLS, CDR2 YYNGEE. This CDR3 has 16 residues. The CDR3 nucleotides read TGTGCCAGCAGCGTGGGGACGGGACAGGGGGTTTCACCCCTCCACTTT. It is translated as CASSVGTGQGVSPLHF.

This clone was counted a few times. The chain has TRBV28 and TRBJ2-7; maybe TRBD1 (5 bases). The CDR3 is 16 amino acids. Trimming pared 2 bases from V and 3 bases from J, leaving 17 bases between. The germline V gene has CDR1 MDHEN and CDR2 SYDVKM. The CDR3 here is CASSLGVQVRVYEQYF. The CDR3 region has the DNA TGTGCCAGCAGTTTAGGGGTACAGGTTCGGGTCTACGAGCAGTACTTC.

The V and J genes are TRBV3-1 (or the pseudogene TRBV3-2) and TRBJ2-2, with D perhaps matching TRBD1 (6 bases). Germline-derived CDR1 and CDR2 are LGHDT and YNNKEL (reference sequence). CDR3 length: 15 amino acids. V was cut by 0 bases and J by 13 bases, with 18 bases left in between. CDR3 sequence: CASSQDGGRSRGLFF. The CDR3 nucleotides are TGTGCCAGCAGCCAAGATGGAGGACGTTCCAGGGGGCTGTTTTTT.

This chain uses TRBV3-1 (or the pseudogene TRBV3-2) with TRBJ2-2; D remains ambiguous. Germline CDR1 and CDR2: LGHDT and YNNKEL (reference sequence). This CDR3 comprises 14 residues. V was shortened by 0 bases and J by 4 bases, with 6 bases between the two germline ends. CDR3 bases: TGTGCCAGCAGCCAAGATCCGGGCACCGGGGAGCTGTTTTTT. It yields the protein CASSQDPGTGELFF.

V usage is TRBV10-3 and J usage is TRBJ1-6, with TRBD1 as a possible D gene (6 bases). From germline, CDR1 is ENHRY and CDR2 SYGVKD. V gave up 7 bases and J gave up 9 bases, with 13 bases separating them. The CDR3 covers 13 residues. DNA of the CDR3: TGTGCCATCACCCCAGACAGGAGTTCACCCCTCCACTTT. Residues: CAITPDRSSPLHF.

This chain uses TRBV9 with TRBJ2-2; 8 positions agree with TRBD2. The CDR3 has 16 residues. J lost 5 bases, V lost 4 bases, and 10 bases had no gene match. Germline CDR1 reads SGDLS; CDR2 reads YYNGEE. CDR3 residues: CASSHPGTSWTGELFF. The CDR3 DNA is TGTGCCAGCAGCCACCCCGGGACTAGTTGGACCGGGGAGCTGTTTTTT. Looking up the rest from reference TRBV9 and TRBJ2-2 gives the full variable domain: DSGVTQTPKHLITATGQRVTLRCSPRSGDLSVYWYQQSLDQGLQFLIQYYNGEERAKGNILERFSAQQFPDLHSELNLSSLELGDSALYFCASSHPGTSWTGELFFGEGSRLTVL.